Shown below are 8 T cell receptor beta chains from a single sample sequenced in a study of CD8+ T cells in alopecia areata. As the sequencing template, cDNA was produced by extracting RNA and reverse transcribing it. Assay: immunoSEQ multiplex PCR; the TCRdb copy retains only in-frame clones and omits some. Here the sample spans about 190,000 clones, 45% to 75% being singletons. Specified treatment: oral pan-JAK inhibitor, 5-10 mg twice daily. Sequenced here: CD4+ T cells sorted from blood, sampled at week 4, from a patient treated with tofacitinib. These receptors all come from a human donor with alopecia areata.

The chain's CDR3 is CASSPRVAGLAKNIQYF. In nucleotides, the CDR3 is TGTGCCAGCAGCCCCCGGGTAGCGGGGCTAGCCAAAAACATTCAGTACTTC. The V call is TRBV7-2, the J call TRBJ2-4, with 8 bases aligning to TRBD2. This CDR3 region has 17 residues. The V gene's germline CDR1 is SGHTA and CDR2 FQGNSA. J was trimmed by 0 bases and V by 5 bases; bases with no gene match: 9.

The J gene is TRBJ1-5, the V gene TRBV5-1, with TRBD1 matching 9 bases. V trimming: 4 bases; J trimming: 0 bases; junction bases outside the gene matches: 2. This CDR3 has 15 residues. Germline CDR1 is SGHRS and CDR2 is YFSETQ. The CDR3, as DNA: TGCGCCAGCAGCATGGGACAGGGTAGCAATCAGCCCCAGCATTTT. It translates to CASSMGQGSNQPQHF.

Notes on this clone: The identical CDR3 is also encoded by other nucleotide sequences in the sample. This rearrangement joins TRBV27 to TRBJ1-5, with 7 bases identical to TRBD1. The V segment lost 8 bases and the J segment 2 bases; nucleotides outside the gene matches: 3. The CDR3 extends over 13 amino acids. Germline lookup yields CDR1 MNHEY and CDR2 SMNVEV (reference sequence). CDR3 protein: CASRQGGNQPQHF. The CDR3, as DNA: TGTGCCAGCCGACAGGGTGGCAATCAGCCCCAGCATTTT.

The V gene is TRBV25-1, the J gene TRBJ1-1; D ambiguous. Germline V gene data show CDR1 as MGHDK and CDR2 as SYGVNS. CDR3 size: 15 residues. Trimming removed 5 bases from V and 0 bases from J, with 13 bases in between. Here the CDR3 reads CASSSGVFMNTEAFF. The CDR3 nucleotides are TGTGCCAGCAGTTCTGGGGTTTTTATGAACACTGAAGCTTTCTTT.

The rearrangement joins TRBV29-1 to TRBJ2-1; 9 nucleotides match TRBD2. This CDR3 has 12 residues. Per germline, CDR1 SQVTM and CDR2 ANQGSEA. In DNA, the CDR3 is TGCAGTAAGCGGGAGGCCAACAATGAGCAGTTCTTC. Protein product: CSKREANNEQFF.

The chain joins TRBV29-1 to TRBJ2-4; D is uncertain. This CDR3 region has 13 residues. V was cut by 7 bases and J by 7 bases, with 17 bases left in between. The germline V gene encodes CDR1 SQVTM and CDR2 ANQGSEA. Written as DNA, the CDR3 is TGCAGCGCTGTCAGAGTCACGGGCAACATTCAGTACTTC. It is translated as CSAVRVTGNIQYF.

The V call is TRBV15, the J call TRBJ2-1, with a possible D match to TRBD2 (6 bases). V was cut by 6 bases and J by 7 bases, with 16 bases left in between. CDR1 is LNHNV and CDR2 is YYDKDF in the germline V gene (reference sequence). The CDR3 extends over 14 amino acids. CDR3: CATRTGGQQNEQFF. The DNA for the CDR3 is TGTGCCACCAGAACCGGGGGTCAACAGAATGAGCAGTTCTTC.

The CDR3 nucleotides are TGCGCCAGCAGCTTGGGAGGAGCGTCCTACGAGCAGTACTTC. Its translation: CASSLGGASYEQYF. This chain connects TRBV5-1 to TRBJ2-7; D unclear. Per the germline V gene, CDR1 is SGHRS and CDR2 is YFSETQ. The CDR3 contains 14 residues. Trimming stripped 0 bases from V and 1 base from J, with 8 bases between. The complete variable domain, with remaining parts taken from reference TRBV5-1 and TRBJ2-7, reads KAGVTQTPRYLIKTRGQQVTLSCSPISGHRSVSWYQQTPGQGLQFLFEYFSETQRNKGNFPGRFSGRQFSNSRSEMNVSTLELGDSALYLCASSLGGASYEQYFGPGTRLTVT.